The 19 T cell receptor beta chains reported below all come from one sample, sequenced in a study of T-cell memory formation after mild COVID-19. Each CDR3 protein gets one entry after TCRdb re-called the 5' RACE reads with MiXCR. The repertoire holds roughly 410,000 distinct CDR3 sequences, with 20% to 25% as singletons. The specimen sequenced was PBMCs or a T cell subset sorted from them (not recorded which). These receptors all stem from an adult woman who had mild COVID-19 (a few samples of this study predate the infection). Cell type and time point are not known.

The rearrangement links TRBV9 to TRBJ1-1, with 8 bases lining up with TRBD1. V dropped 3 bases and J dropped 4; count of bases not matched to a gene: 5. Germline V gives CDR1 SGDLS, CDR2 YYNGEE. The length of the CDR3 is 14 residues. CDR3 in amino acids: CASSATGASTEAFF. CDR3 in DNA: TGTGCCAGCAGCGCGACAGGGGCGAGCACTGAAGCTTTCTTT.

This clonotype was observed a handful of times. The V gene is TRBV2, the J gene TRBJ2-4; TRBD2 aligns across 11 bases. The CDR3 is 16 amino acids. V shed 6 bases, J shed 2 bases, and the junction held 6 bases outside the gene matches. Germline CDR1 is SNHLY and CDR2 is FYNNEI. Here the CDR3 DNA reads TGTGCCAGCAGCCTACTAGCGGGAGTCCCCAAAAACATTCAGTACTTC. Translation: CASSLLAGVPKNIQYF.

The genes are TRBV9 and TRBJ2-1; no clear D. Germline V CDR1 and CDR2: SGDLS, YYNGEE. This CDR3 is 14 amino acids long. V was clipped by 4 bases and J by 0 bases, with 8 bases between them. The CDR3 region has the DNA TGTGCCAGCAGCCCGGCCGGCTCCTACAATGAGCAGTTCTTC. Residues: CASSPAGSYNEQFF.

The chain recombines TRBV10-3 with TRBJ2-7; D is perhaps TRBD2 (5 bases). Between the trimmed V and J ends, which lost 3 bases and 7 bases, there was a span of 7 bases. Germline V gene sequence: CDR1 ENHRY, CDR2 SYGVKD. This CDR3 has 11 residues. DNA of the CDR3: TGTGCCATCAGTGAAAGGGAGGAGCAGTACTTC. It translates to CAISEREEQYF.

The chain couples TRBV5-1 to TRBJ2-7, with 7 bases aligning to TRBD1. The J segment lost 3 bases and the V segment lost 0 bases, leaving 6 bases of the junction unmatched. CDR1 and CDR2 (germline): SGHRS, YFSETQ. This CDR3 is 15 amino acids long. The CDR3 region has the DNA TGCGCCAGCAGCTTGGTCGAGGGGGCGAACTACGAGCAGTACTTC. It codes for CASSLVEGANYEQYF.

The J gene is TRBJ2-3, the V gene TRBV7-9, with 11 bases fitting TRBD2. This CDR3 region has 16 residues. V lost 5 bases to trimming and J lost 6 bases; unmatched junction nucleotides: 10. CDR1 SEHNR and CDR2 FQNEAQ come from the germline V gene (reference sequence). The CDR3 region has the DNA TGTGCCAGCAGCCGACTGATAGCGGGAGGGCTGGATACGCAGTATTTT. This codes for CASSRLIAGGLDTQYF.

The chain links TRBV20-1 to TRBJ2-1; 9 bases line up with TRBD2. Germline V gives CDR1 DFQATT, CDR2 SNEGSKA (reference sequence). J gave up 7 bases and V 0 bases, and 10 bases lay outside the gene matches. The CDR3 is 16 residues long. Here the CDR3 DNA reads TGCAGTGCTAGAGATCCCTTAGCGGGAGCGAGGAATGAGCAGTTCTTC. Translating it yields CSARDPLAGARNEQFF.

The chain is built from TRBV7-3 and TRBJ1-6, with a possible D match to TRBD1 (5 bases). The CDR3 loop spans 16 amino acids. The ends were cut back, 1 base at V and 2 bases at J, with 9 bases in the middle. Germline CDR1 is SGHTA and CDR2 is FQGTGA. CDR3 region: CASSLMGGTYNSPLHF. CDR3 in DNA: TGTGCCAGCAGCTTAATGGGGGGAACCTATAATTCACCCCTCCACTTT.

The chain carries TRBV5-1 and TRBJ2-1; D is perhaps TRBD2 (6 bases). Trimming removed 3 bases from V and 5 bases from J, with 12 bases in between. The CDR3 extends over 14 amino acids. Germline V gene data show CDR1 as SGHRS and CDR2 as YFSETQ. This CDR3 reads CASSSRLVHNEQFF. CDR3 bases: TGCGCCAGCAGCTCGCGACTAGTTCACAATGAGCAGTTCTTC.

This clonotype was found a few times. The chain carries TRBV7-8 and TRBJ2-7; TRBD1 agrees at 7 bases. Germline CDR1 reads SGHVS; CDR2 reads FQNEAQ. The J segment lost 5 bases and the V segment lost 3 bases, leaving 13 bases of the junction unmatched. The CDR3 has 16 amino acids. Here the CDR3 DNA reads TGTGCCAGCAGCTTTATTTCGTGGACAGGCCGGGACGAGCAGTACTTC. This sequence encodes CASSFISWTGRDEQYF.

This chain links TRBV6-1 with TRBJ2-1; the match to TRBD2 covers 9 bases. V lost 1 base, J lost 5 bases, and 3 bases stayed unmatched. In germline, CDR1 is MNHNS, CDR2 SASEGT. This CDR3 spans 15 amino acids. CDR3 nucleotide sequence: TGTGCCAGCAGTGAAGGACTAGCGGCCCACAATGAGCAGTTCTTC. It is translated as CASSEGLAAHNEQFF.

This clonotype was observed a handful of times. The chain combines TRBV9 with TRBJ2-3, with TRBD2 matching 12 bases. In germline, CDR1 is SGDLS, CDR2 YYNGEE. CDR3 length equals 17 residues. With V trimmed by 0 bases and J by 2 bases, 4 bases remained unmatched. The CDR3 spells CASSVGLAGAFTDTQYF. DNA for the CDR3: TGTGCCAGCAGCGTAGGACTAGCGGGAGCCTTCACAGATACGCAGTATTTT.

This clonotype turned up a few times. The V call is TRBV5-1, the J call TRBJ2-7; 7 bases fit TRBD2. CDR1 and CDR2 (germline): SGHRS, YFSETQ. V was clipped by 4 bases and J by 4 bases; unmatched bases: 14. The CDR3 runs to 16 residues. In nucleotides, the CDR3 is TGCGCCAGCAGCCCGCTCGTGGGCGGGAGTCTGTACGAGCAGTACTTC. This gives the protein CASSPLVGGSLYEQYF.

This clonotype occurred a few times. CDR3: CASSQRTGSAGELFF. The CDR3 nucleotides read TGTGCCAGCAGCCAACGGACAGGATCCGCCGGGGAGCTGTTTTTT. This chain links TRBV3-1 with TRBJ2-2, with 7 bases matching TRBD1. Germline CDR1 and CDR2: LGHDT and YNNKEL (reference sequence). The CDR3 covers 15 residues. The V segment lost 2 bases and the J segment 6 bases; nucleotides outside the gene matches: 6.

The V gene is TRBV6-5, the J gene TRBJ1-2; no clear D gene. This CDR3 is built from 13 residues. Between the trimmed V and J ends, which lost 4 bases and 8 bases, there was a span of 14 bases. Germline V gene data show CDR1 as MNHEY and CDR2 as SVGAGI. The DNA for the CDR3 is TGTGCCAGCAGTTCCTCCGCAGTAGGGGGCTACACCTTC. Protein sequence: CASSSSAVGGYTF.

V is TRBV19 and J is TRBJ2-3; D uncertain. Trimming shortened V by 3 bases and J by 1 base, and 5 bases separated the two germline ends. From germline, CDR1 is LNHDA and CDR2 SQIVND (reference sequence). This CDR3 is built from 13 residues. CDR3 amino acids: CASSMRRTDTQYF. CDR3 coding DNA: TGTGCCAGTAGTATGCGGCGCACAGATACGCAGTATTTT.

This clonotype has a handful of counts. This sequence joins TRBV5-6 and TRBJ1-2; 7 nucleotides agree with TRBD1. V lost 7 bases, J lost 4 bases, and 7 bases stayed unmatched. The germline V gene encodes CDR1 SGHDT and CDR2 YYEEEE. This CDR3 region has 13 residues. The CDR3 spells CASGRQGVYGYTF. As DNA, the CDR3 is TGTGCCAGCGGACGACAGGGCGTCTATGGCTACACCTTC. Drawing the rest from reference TRBV5-6 and TRBJ1-2, the complete variable domain is DAGVTQSPTHLIKTRGQQVTLRCSPKSGHDTVSWYQQALGQGPQFIFQYYEEEERQRGNFPDRFSGHQFPNYSSELNVNALLLGDSALYLCASGRQGVYGYTFGSGTRLTVV.

This clonotype has more than one count but fewer than ten. The genes are TRBV11-2 and TRBJ2-7; TRBD2 matches at 7 bases. Germline CDR1 and CDR2: SGHAT and FQNNGV. With V trimmed by 0 bases and J by 1 base, 3 bases remained unmatched. The CDR3 sequence is 15 residues long. The CDR3 DNA sequence: TGTGCCAGCAGCTTAGAGGCTAGCGGATCCTACGAGCAGTACTTC. This codes for CASSLEASGSYEQYF.

The V gene is TRBV6-2 or TRBV6-3, the J gene TRBJ2-1; D remains unclear. This CDR3 spans 12 amino acids. Germline assignment: CDR1 MNHEY and CDR2 SVGEGT. The ends were cut back, 2 bases at V and 6 bases at J, with 5 bases in the middle. CDR3 in amino acids: CASSYPGNEQFF. CDR3 bases: TGTGCCAGCAGTTACCCTGGCAATGAGCAGTTCTTC.